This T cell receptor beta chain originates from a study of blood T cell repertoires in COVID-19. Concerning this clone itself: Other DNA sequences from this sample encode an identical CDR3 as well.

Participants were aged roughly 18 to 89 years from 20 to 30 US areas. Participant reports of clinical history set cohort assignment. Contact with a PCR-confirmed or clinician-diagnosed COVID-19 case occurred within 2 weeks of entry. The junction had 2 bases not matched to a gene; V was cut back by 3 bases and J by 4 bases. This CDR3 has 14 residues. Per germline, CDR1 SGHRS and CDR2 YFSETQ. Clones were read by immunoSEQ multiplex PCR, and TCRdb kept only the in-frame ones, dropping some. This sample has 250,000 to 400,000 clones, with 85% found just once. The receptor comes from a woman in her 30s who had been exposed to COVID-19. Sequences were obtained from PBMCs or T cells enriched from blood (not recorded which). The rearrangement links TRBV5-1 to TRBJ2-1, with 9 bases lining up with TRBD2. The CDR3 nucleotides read TGCGCCAGCAGCTCGAGCGGGGGGTACAATGAGCAGTTCTTC. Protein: CASSSSGGYNEQFF.